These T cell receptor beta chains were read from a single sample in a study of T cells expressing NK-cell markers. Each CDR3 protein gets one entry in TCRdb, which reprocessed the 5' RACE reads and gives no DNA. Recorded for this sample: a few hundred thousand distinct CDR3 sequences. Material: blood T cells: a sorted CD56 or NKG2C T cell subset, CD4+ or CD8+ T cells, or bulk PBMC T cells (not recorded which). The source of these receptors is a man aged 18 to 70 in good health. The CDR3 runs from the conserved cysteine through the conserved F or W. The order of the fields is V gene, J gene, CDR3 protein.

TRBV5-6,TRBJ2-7,CASSWTGADPYEQYF
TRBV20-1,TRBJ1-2,CSASLPGQRDGYTF
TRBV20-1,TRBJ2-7,CSAYRGLAGGNEQYF
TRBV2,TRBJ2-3,CASLFRGGTSDTQYF
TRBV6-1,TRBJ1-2,CASSGRVGTPRKANYGYTF
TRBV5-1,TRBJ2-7,CASSVASGGAEEQYF
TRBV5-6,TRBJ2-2,CASSLGPPAGADTGELFF
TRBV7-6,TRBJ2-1,CASSFEDRDYNEQFF
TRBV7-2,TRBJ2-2,CASSSTAWELFF
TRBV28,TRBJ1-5,CASSFSLGRDSNQPQHF
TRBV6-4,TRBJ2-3,CASSALGQGLDTQYF
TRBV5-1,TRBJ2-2,CASSFGTVTGELFF
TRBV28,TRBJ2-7,CASSPERFNEQYF
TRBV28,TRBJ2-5,CASSLQGMRDRETQYF
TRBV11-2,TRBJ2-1,CASSLPLGGQRYNEQFF
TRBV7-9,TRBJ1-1,CASSLEKGVNTEAFF
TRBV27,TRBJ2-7,CASRPRLGSEGSYEQYF
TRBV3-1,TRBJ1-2,CASSKSEDYGYTF
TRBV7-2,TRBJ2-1,CASSKTGTPLYNEQFF
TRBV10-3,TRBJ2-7,CAINNSTSAKDF
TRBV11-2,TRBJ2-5,CASSPRGGWGTQYF
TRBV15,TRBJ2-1,CATGRTGDSYNEQFF
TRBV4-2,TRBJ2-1,CASSQDRAGSPNEQFF
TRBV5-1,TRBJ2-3,CASSYAWSAGTDTQYF
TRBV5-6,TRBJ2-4,CASSPGGGALAKNIQYF
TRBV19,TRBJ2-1,CASSISRQGYEQFF
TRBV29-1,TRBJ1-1,CSVVGGWTNTEAFF
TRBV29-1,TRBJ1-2,CSVVAGYGYTF
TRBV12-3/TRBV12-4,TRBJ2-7,CASSPDPGRRQYF
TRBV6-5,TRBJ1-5,CASSYSIRQGLNQPQHF
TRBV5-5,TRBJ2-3,CASSNRMDTQYF
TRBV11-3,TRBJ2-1,CASSQRGTGGNEQFF
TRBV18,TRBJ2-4,CASSPPDAAKNIQYF
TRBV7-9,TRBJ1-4,CASSPPGVLGEKLFF
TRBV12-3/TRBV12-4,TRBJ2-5,CASSPQGGRGGETQYF
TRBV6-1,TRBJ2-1,CASSAMSGPTETGQSQFF
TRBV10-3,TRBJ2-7,CAISESPDRVYEQYF
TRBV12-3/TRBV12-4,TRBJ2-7,CASRRSGGDTYEQYF
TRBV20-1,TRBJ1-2,CSAVKGQGSGGYTF
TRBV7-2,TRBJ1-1,CASRGGEGTLNTEAFF
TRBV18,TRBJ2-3,CASSPGPFSPDTQYF
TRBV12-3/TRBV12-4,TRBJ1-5,CASSFSSNQPQHF